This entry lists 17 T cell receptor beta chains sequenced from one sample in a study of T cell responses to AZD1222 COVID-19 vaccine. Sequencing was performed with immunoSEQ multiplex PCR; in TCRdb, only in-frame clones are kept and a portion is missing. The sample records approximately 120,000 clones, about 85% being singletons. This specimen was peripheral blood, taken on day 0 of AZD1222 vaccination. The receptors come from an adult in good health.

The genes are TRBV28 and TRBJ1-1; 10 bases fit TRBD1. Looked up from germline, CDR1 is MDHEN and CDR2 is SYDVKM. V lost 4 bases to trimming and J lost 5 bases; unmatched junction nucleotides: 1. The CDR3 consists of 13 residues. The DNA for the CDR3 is TGTGCCAGCAGTTCGGGACAGGGGACTGAAGCTTTCTTT. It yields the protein CASSSGQGTEAFF.

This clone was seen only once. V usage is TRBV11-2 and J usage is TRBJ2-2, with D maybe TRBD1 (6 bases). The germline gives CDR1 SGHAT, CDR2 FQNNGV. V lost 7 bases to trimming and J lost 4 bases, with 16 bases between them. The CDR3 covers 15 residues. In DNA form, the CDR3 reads TGTGCCAGCACCCAGAGGGGGAAACGCACCGGGGAGCTGTTTTTT. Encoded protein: CASTQRGKRTGELFF.

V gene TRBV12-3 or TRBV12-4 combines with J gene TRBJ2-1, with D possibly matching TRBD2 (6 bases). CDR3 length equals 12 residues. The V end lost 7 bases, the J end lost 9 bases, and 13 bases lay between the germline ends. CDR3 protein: CASTLRGGEQFF. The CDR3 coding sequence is TGTGCCAGCACCCTAAGGGGAGGTGAGCAGTTCTTC.

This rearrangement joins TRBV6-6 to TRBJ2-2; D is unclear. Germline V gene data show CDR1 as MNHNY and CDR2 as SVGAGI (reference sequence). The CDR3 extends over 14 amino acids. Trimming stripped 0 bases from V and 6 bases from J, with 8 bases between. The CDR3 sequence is CASSYSRLSGELFF. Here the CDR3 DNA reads TGTGCCAGCAGTTACTCGAGGTTGTCCGGGGAGCTGTTTTTT.

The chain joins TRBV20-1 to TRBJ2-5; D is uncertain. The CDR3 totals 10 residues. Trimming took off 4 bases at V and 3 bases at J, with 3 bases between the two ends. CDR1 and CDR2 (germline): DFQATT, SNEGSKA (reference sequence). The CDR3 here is CSAIEETQYF. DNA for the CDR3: TGCAGTGCTATAGAAGAGACCCAGTACTTC.

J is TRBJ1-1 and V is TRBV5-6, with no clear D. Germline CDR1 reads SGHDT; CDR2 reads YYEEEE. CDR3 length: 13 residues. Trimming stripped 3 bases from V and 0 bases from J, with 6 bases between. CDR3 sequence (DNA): TGTGCCAGCAGCTCGTTGATGAACACTGAAGCTTTCTTT. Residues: CASSSLMNTEAFF.

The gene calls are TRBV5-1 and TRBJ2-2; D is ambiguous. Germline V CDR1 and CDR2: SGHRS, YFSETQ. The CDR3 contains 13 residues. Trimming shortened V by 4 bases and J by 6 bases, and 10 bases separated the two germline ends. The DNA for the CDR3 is TGCGCCAGCAGCGGTACATCGGCCGGGGAGCTGTTTTTT. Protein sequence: CASSGTSAGELFF.

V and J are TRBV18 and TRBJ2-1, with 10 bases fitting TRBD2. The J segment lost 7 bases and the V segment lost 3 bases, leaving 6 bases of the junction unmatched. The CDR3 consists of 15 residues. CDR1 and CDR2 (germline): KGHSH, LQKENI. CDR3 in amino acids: CASSPKREGLNEQFF. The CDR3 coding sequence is TGTGCCAGCTCACCTAAGCGGGAGGGCCTGAATGAGCAGTTCTTC.

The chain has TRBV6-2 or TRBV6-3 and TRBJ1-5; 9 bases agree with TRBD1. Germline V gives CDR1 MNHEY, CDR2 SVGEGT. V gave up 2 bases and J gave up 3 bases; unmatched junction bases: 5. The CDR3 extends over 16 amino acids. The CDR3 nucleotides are TGTGCCAGCAGTTACGACGGGACAGGGTACAATCAGCCCCAGCATTTT. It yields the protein CASSYDGTGYNQPQHF.

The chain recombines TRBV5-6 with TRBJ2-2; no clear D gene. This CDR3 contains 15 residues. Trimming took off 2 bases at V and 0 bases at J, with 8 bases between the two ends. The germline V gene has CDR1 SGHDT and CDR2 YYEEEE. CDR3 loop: CASSFGPANTGELFF. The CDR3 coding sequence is TGTGCCAGCAGCTTCGGACCCGCGAACACCGGGGAGCTGTTTTTT.

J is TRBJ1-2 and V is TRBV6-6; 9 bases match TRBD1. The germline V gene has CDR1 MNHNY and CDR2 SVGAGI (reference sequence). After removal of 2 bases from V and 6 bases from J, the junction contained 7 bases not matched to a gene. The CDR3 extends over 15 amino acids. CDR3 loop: CASSYLLQGADGYTF. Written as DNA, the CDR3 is TGTGCCAGCAGTTACCTACTACAGGGGGCGGATGGCTACACCTTC.

CDR3 amino acids: CASSIDRIEQFF. For the CDR3, the DNA is TGTGCCAGTAGTATAGATAGGATTGAGCAGTTCTTC. This chain uses TRBV19 with TRBJ2-1; D is uncertain. Germline loops: CDR1 LNHDA, CDR2 SQIVND (reference sequence). Trimming removed 0 bases from V and 9 bases from J, with 6 bases in between. The CDR3 spans 12 residues.

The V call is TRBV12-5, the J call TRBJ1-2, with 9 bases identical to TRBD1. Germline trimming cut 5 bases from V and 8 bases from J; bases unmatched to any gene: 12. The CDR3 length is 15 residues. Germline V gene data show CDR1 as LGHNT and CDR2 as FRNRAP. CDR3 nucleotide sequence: TGTGCTAGTGGTACCTGGACAGGGGATACACTCGGCTACACCTTC. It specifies CASGTWTGDTLGYTF. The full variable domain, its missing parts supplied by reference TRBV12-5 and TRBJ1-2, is DARVTQTPRHKVTEMGQEVTMRCQPILGHNTVFWYRQTMMQGLELLAYFRNRAPLDDSGMPKDRFSAEMPDATLATLKIQPSEPRDSAVYFCASGTWTGDTLGYTFGSGTRLTVV.

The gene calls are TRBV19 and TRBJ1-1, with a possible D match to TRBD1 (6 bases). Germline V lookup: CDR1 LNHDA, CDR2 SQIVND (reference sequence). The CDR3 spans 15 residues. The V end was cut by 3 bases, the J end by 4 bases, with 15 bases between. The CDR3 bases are TGTGCCAGTAGTATCCGGCCAGGGGCGGGCACTGAAGCTTTCTTT. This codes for CASSIRPGAGTEAFF.

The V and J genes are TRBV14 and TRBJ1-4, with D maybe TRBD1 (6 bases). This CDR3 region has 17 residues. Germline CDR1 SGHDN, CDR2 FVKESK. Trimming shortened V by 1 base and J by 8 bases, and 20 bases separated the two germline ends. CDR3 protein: CASSQGGSATGREKLFF. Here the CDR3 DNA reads TGTGCCAGCAGCCAAGGGGGCAGTGCTACAGGGCGCGAAAAACTGTTTTTT.

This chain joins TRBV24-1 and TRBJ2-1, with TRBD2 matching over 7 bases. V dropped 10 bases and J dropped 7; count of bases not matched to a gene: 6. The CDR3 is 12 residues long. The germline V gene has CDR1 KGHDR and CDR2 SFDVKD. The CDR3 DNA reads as TGTGCCACAGCGCAGCGGGAAAATGAGCAGTTCTTC. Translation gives CATAQRENEQFF.

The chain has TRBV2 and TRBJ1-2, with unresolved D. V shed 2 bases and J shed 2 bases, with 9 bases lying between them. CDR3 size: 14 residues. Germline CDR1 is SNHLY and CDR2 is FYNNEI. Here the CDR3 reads CASSERSGNYGYTF. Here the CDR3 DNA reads TGTGCCAGCAGTGAAAGGTCGGGGAACTATGGCTACACCTTC.